This T cell receptor (beta chain) came from a study of cytomegalovirus exposure and HLA in healthy donors. Study outcomes and limitations: CMV serostatus was the only recorded immune exposure for donors.

The PCR contained 60 Vbeta and 13 Jbeta primers. Assay used: immunoSEQ multiplex PCR; TCRdb lists only in-frame clones, some missing. This table holds 150,000 to 200,000 clones, about 86% found once. Trimming stripped 0 bases from V and 2 bases from J, with 11 bases between. There are 16 residues in the CDR3. Germline lookup yields CDR1 WSHSY and CDR2 SAAADI. Notes on this clone: Its antigen remains unidentified.

The source of this sequence is a woman aged 18-30 years in good health and CMV-seronegative. V is TRBV10-2 and J is TRBJ2-1, with D unresolved. Material: PBMCs. The CDR3 bases are TGCGCCAGCAGTGAGTCGAGGCTCGTCACCTACAATGAGCAGTTCTTC. This sequence encodes CASSESRLVTYNEQFF.